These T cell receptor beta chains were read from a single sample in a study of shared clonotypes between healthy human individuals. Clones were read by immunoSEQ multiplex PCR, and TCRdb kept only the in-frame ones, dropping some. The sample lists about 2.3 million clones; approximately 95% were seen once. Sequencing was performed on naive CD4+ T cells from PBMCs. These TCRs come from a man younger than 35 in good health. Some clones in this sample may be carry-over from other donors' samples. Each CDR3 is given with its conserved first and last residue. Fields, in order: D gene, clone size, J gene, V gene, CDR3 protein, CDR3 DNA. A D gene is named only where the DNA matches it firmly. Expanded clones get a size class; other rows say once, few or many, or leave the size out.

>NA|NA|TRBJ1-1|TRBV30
CAWRRTRNTEAFF
TGTGCCTGGAGGAGGACAAGGAACACTGAAGCTTTCTTT
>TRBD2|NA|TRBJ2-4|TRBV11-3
CASSHSGGIQYF
TGTGCCAGCAGCCATAGCGGGGGCATTCAGTACTTC
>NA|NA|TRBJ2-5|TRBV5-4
CASSLVAGPRETQYF
TGTGCCAGCAGCTTGGTGGCAGGGCCTCGAGAGACCCAGTACTTC
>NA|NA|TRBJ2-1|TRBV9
CASSVVQDSYNEQFF
TGTGCCAGCAGCGTAGTTCAGGACTCCTACAATGAGCAGTTCTTC
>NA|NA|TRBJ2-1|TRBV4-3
CASSQDPRADSYNEQFF
TGCGCCAGCAGCCAAGATCCAAGGGCTGACTCCTACAATGAGCAGTTCTTC
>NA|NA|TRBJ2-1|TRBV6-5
CASSSTSSYNEQFF
TGTGCCAGCAGTTCAACTAGTAGCTACAATGAGCAGTTCTTC
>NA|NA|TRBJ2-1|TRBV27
CASSLSPKREYNEQFF
TGTGCCAGCAGTCTCTCCCCAAAACGGGAATACAATGAGCAGTTCTTC
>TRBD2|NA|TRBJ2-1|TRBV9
CASSGLTSGHNEQFF
TGTGCCAGCAGCGGCCTAACTAGCGGACACAATGAGCAGTTCTTC
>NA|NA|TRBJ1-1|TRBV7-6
CASSLGEGAEAFF
TGTGCCAGCAGCTTAGGTGAGGGTGCTGAAGCTTTCTTT
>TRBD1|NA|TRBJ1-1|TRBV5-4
CASSLVGQGSEAFF
TGTGCCAGCAGCTTGGTCGGACAGGGCTCTGAAGCTTTCTTT
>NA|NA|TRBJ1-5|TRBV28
CASSLMGFRQPQHF
TGTGCCAGCAGTTTAATGGGGTTCCGTCAGCCCCAGCATTTT
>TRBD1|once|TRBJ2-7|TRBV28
CASTETGAISYEQYF
TGTGCCAGCACCGAGACAGGGGCCATTTCCTACGAGCAGTACTTC
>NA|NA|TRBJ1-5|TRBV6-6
CASTTRGGQPQHF
TGTGCCAGCACCACGAGGGGGGGGCAGCCCCAGCATTTT
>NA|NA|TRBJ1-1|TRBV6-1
CASSEKWQGNTEAFF
TGTGCCAGCAGTGAAAAGTGGCAGGGGAACACTGAAGCTTTCTTT
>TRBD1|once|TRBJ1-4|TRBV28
CASIGTGDIGLFF
TGTGCCAGCATCGGGACAGGGGATATCGGACTGTTTTTT